Below, one T cell receptor beta chain is given with its context. This CDR3 has 16 residues. The V segment lost 6 bases and the J segment 4 bases; nucleotides outside the gene matches: 10. Germline CDR1 is SGHTA and CDR2 is FQGTGA. Profiled with immunoSEQ multiplex PCR; TCRdb holds only in-frame clones, not every one. The data show under 90,000 clones, around 79% seen once. The data stem from a study of blood T cell repertoires in COVID-19. Study summary: PBMCs, B-cell-depleted T cells, or T cells provided the cDNA or gDNA that made up the material.

This clonotype was obtained from a man in his fifties with active or convalescent COVID-19. The rearrangement links TRBV7-3 to TRBJ2-5; 11 nucleotides match TRBD1. Input material: peripheral blood. CDR3 loop: CASSPLAGTGGETQYF. The CDR3 bases are TGTGCCAGCAGTCCACTAGCCGGGACAGGGGGAGAGACCCAGTACTTC.